The 21 T cell receptor beta chains below were found in one sample sequenced in a study of beta chain features in type 1 diabetes. Reverse transcription of all isolated RNA meant that expressed TCRB transcripts were sequenced. Produced via immunoSEQ multiplex PCR; TCRdb's table is partial and in-frame only. Among 450,000 to 600,000 clones, approximately 31% were seen once, and the ten largest hold 0.065%. Sequencing was done on a sample of naive CD4+ T cells from blood. Receptors originate from a man between 18 and 29 years old in good health.

This clone was seen a few times. The chain couples TRBV30 to TRBJ1-1; D gene unclear. This CDR3 contains 12 residues. The V gene's germline CDR1 is GTSNPN and CDR2 SVGIG (reference sequence). V lost 0 bases to trimming and J lost 5 bases, with 7 bases between them. In DNA form, the CDR3 reads TGTGCCTGGAGTGTAGGCGCGACTGAAGCTTTCTTT. Protein sequence: CAWSVGATEAFF.

The chain uses TRBV27 and TRBJ2-7, with 11 bases fitting TRBD2. The CDR3 has 13 amino acids. Germline V gene lookup returns CDR1 MNHEY and CDR2 SMNVEV (reference sequence). V lost 6 bases and J lost 5; bases outside the gene matches: 3. The CDR3 protein is CASRASGRNEQYF. The CDR3 DNA reads as TGTGCCAGCAGGGCTAGCGGGAGGAACGAGCAGTACTTC.

This clone was seen a few times. The chain employs TRBV14 and TRBJ2-2; D not certain. The CDR3 has 16 amino acids. Looked up from germline, CDR1 is SGHDN and CDR2 is FVKESK. Between the trimmed V and J ends, which lost 4 bases and 3 bases, there was a span of 15 bases. In DNA, the CDR3 is TGTGCCAGCAGCCCCCTTCGGGCGATCGACACCGGGGAGCTGTTTTTT. Translated: CASSPLRAIDTGELFF.

The CDR3 region has the DNA TGCGCCAGCAGCTCCGGGACCTACTACGAGCAGTACTTC. It is translated as CASSSGTYYEQYF. The chain joins TRBV5-1 to TRBJ2-7; the D call may be TRBD1 or TRBD2 (5 bases each). Germline loops: CDR1 SGHRS, CDR2 YFSETQ. Deletions cut 3 bases from V and 3 bases from J, with 10 bases between. The CDR3 consists of 13 residues.

This clone was picked up a small number of times. This chain joins TRBV30 and TRBJ2-3; D call uncertain. The germline gives CDR1 GTSNPN, CDR2 SVGIG (reference sequence). The CDR3 is made up of 11 amino acids. The CDR3 sequence is CAGTSTDTQYF. The CDR3 coding sequence is TGTGCGGGAACTAGCACAGATACGCAGTATTTT.

This clone was detected a few times. The chain employs TRBV30 and TRBJ2-2, with 8 bases fitting TRBD2. In germline, CDR1 is GTSNPN, CDR2 SVGIG (reference sequence). The CDR3 runs to 15 residues. The junction had 8 bases not matched to a gene; V was cut back by 2 bases and J by 6 bases. CDR3 sequence: CAWSPLAAPSGELFF. The CDR3 coding sequence is TGTGCCTGGAGTCCACTAGCGGCCCCATCCGGGGAGCTGTTTTTT.

The chain joins TRBV19 to TRBJ2-5; 10 bases match TRBD2. Losses at the gene ends were 5 bases for V and 3 bases for J; bases not matched to a gene: 3. The CDR3 extends over 14 amino acids. In germline, CDR1 is LNHDA, CDR2 SQIVND (reference sequence). The CDR3 loop is CASSFLAGEETQYF. The CDR3 DNA follows: TGTGCCAGTAGTTTCCTAGCGGGAGAAGAGACCCAGTACTTC.

This chain links TRBV29-1 with TRBJ2-5; D possibly corresponds to TRBD1 (5 bases). The V end lost 4 bases, the J end lost 0 bases, and 12 bases lay between the germline ends. From germline, CDR1 is SQVTM and CDR2 ANQGSEA. CDR3 length: 14 residues. The CDR3 sequence: CSVALTVYQETQYF. As DNA, the CDR3 is TGCAGCGTTGCCTTGACAGTGTACCAAGAGACCCAGTACTTC.

This clone was counted between two and nine times. The chain recombines TRBV19 with TRBJ2-1; 7 nucleotides line up with TRBD2. Germline CDR1 is LNHDA and CDR2 is SQIVND (reference sequence). The junction had 12 bases not matched to a gene; V was cut back by 5 bases and J by 8 bases. The CDR3 covers 15 residues. CDR3 in amino acids: CASSPRLAEGHEQFF. For the CDR3, the DNA is TGTGCCAGTAGTCCCCGACTAGCTGAAGGCCATGAGCAGTTCTTC.

This sequence joins TRBV9 and TRBJ2-5, with a weak D call TRBD1 (6 bases). CDR3 size: 15 residues. Per germline, CDR1 SGDLS and CDR2 YYNGEE. The V gene lost 0 bases and the J gene lost 5 bases, with 14 bases spanning the gap. The DNA of the CDR3 is TGTGCCAGCAGCGTAGGTCAGGGGCGTTTGGAGACCCAGTACTTC. Protein sequence: CASSVGQGRLETQYF.

This clone has only a few counts. The sample holds other DNA sequences that translate to the same CDR3. The CDR3 region has the DNA TGCAGCGTGGCCCACGCAGGTGGCTACACCTTC. This gives the protein CSVAHAGGYTF. The chain carries TRBV29-1 and TRBJ1-2; D ambiguous. The CDR3 totals 11 residues. CDR1 SQVTM and CDR2 ANQGSEA come from the germline V gene. The V end lost 6 bases, the J end lost 7 bases, and 12 bases lay between the germline ends.

The J gene is TRBJ1-1, the V gene TRBV6-6; D uncertain. Trimming removed 2 bases from V and 5 bases from J, with 15 bases in between. The CDR3 loop spans 15 amino acids. Germline V lookup: CDR1 MNHNY, CDR2 SVGAGI (reference sequence). The CDR3 DNA follows: TGTGCCAGCAGTTACAAGGTGTCCGTCTCAACTGAAGCTTTCTTT. The encoded protein is CASSYKVSVSTEAFF.

The chain employs TRBV28 and TRBJ2-7; 9 bases match TRBD1. CDR3 length equals 16 residues. CDR1 is MDHEN and CDR2 is SYDVKM in the germline V gene. The trim removed 5 bases at V and 1 base at J, leaving 9 bases unmatched. The CDR3: CASSPVSGTGSYEQYF. The CDR3 DNA sequence: TGTGCCAGCAGTCCCGTTTCTGGGACAGGGTCCTACGAGCAGTACTTC.

In this sample, this clone turned up a few times. One junction end disagrees with the germline gene, perhaps due to a read error. This chain joins TRBV28 and TRBJ2-7, with no clear D. The germline V gene has CDR1 MDHEN and CDR2 SYDVKM. The CDR3 is 10 amino acids. The CDR3 DNA is TGTGCCAGCAGCAGCTACCAGCAGTACTTC. Its translation: CASSSYQQYF.

The chain is built from TRBV27 and TRBJ2-6; possibly TRBD2 for D (5 bases). V dropped 0 bases and J dropped 4 bases, with 13 bases sitting between them. Germline lookup yields CDR1 MNHEY and CDR2 SMNVEV (reference sequence). The CDR3 consists of 17 residues. CDR3 nucleotide sequence: TGTGCCAGCAGTTTATCGGTGAGGCGGGCGGGGGCCAACGTCCTGACTTTC. This translates into CASSLSVRRAGANVLTF.

V gene TRBV12-5 combines with J gene TRBJ1-5; no clear D. CDR1 and CDR2 (germline): LGHNT, FRNRAP. V gave up 6 bases and J gave up 1 base, with 16 bases separating them. The CDR3 runs 16 residues. The CDR3 DNA follows: TGTGCTAGTGGCTCCGCCTGGACGGGAAGCAATCAGCCCCAGCATTTT. This gives the protein CASGSAWTGSNQPQHF. Using reference TRBV12-5 and TRBJ1-5 for the parts outside the CDR3, the full variable domain is DARVTQTPRHKVTEMGQEVTMRCQPILGHNTVFWYRQTMMQGLELLAYFRNRAPLDDSGMPKDRFSAEMPDATLATLKIQPSEPRDSAVYFCASGSAWTGSNQPQHFGDGTRLSIL.

This sequence joins TRBV5-1 and TRBJ2-2; D gene ambiguous. CDR1 and CDR2 from the germline V gene are SGHRS and YFSETQ. V lost 0 bases to trimming and J lost 4 bases, with 10 bases between them. The CDR3 is 15 residues long. For the CDR3, the DNA is TGCGCCAGCAGCTTGGCCGAGAGAGGCACCGGGGAGCTGTTTTTT. It encodes CASSLAERGTGELFF.

The chain uses TRBV7-9 and TRBJ2-7; possible D gene TRBD2, 5 bases. The CDR3 consists of 14 residues. The germline V gene has CDR1 SEHNR and CDR2 FQNEAQ (reference sequence). Trimming took off 2 bases at V and 6 bases at J, with 14 bases between the two ends. This CDR3 reads CASSLLVDSGEQYF. CDR3 nucleotide sequence: TGTGCCAGCAGCTTACTTGTGGACTCGGGCGAGCAGTACTTC.

This clone was seen a handful of times. The CDR3: CASALSGLSSYEQYF. In DNA, the CDR3 is TGTGCCAGCGCTTTATCGGGACTGAGCTCCTACGAGCAGTACTTC. The V call is TRBV28, the J call TRBJ2-7; perhaps TRBD2 as D (6 bases). Trimming shortened V by 8 bases and J by 0 bases, and 17 bases separated the two germline ends. The CDR3 consists of 15 residues. Per germline, CDR1 MDHEN and CDR2 SYDVKM. Looking up the rest from reference TRBV28 and TRBJ2-7 gives the full variable domain: DVKVTQSSRYLVKRTGEKVFLECVQDMDHENMFWYRQDPGLGLRLIYFSYDVKMKEKGDIPEGYSVSREKKERFSLILESASTNQTSMYLCASALSGLSSYEQYFGPGTRLTVT.

The CDR3 spells CASRLAAEGTDTQYF. The CDR3 bases are TGTGCAAGTCGCTTAGCAGCGGAAGGCACAGATACGCAGTATTTT. The rearrangement links TRBV12-2 to TRBJ2-3; the table gives TRBD2 as D, unverified against the DNA. TRBV12-2 is labeled a pseudogene. The CDR3 is made up of 15 amino acids.

The rearrangement links TRBV29-1 to TRBJ1-4; D is ambiguous. Trimming pared 5 bases from V and 5 bases from J, leaving 9 bases between. Germline V lookup: CDR1 SQVTM, CDR2 ANQGSEA. The CDR3 has 12 amino acids. The CDR3 bases are TGCAGCGTTCAGGACCCGAATGAAAAACTGTTTTTT. Translation gives CSVQDPNEKLFF.